The rows below give T cell receptor beta chains drawn from one sample of a study of shared clonotypes between healthy human individuals. Measured with immunoSEQ multiplex PCR; TCRdb has only the in-frame clones, and not every one. In the table there are 1,500,000 or so clones, 98% to 99% of which are singletons. Sequences were obtained from naive CD4+ T cells sorted from blood. These receptors were collected from a young man in good health. Each CDR3 is given with its conserved first and last residue. The D gene is left open where the match is weak. A clone size is listed for some rows: how often the clone was seen (once, few, many), or a class if it is expanded.

V gene	D gene	J gene	clone size	CDR3 length	CDR3 protein	CDR3 DNA
TRBV9	NA	TRBJ2-5	NA	14	CASSVGTLEETQYF	TGTGCCAGCAGCGTCGGTACCTTGGAAGAGACCCAGTACTTC
TRBV19	NA	TRBJ1-5	NA	17	CASSIAPDSISNQPQHF	TGTGCCAGTAGTATAGCCCCAGACAGTATTAGCAATCAGCCCCAGCATTTT
TRBV4-1	NA	TRBJ2-7	once	13	CASRAPGGYEQYF	TGCGCCAGCAGGGCCCCGGGTGGATACGAGCAGTACTTC
TRBV28	NA	TRBJ2-1	NA	15	CASSLNSISYNEQFF	TGTGCCAGCAGCCTAAACAGTATTTCCTACAATGAGCAGTTCTTC
TRBV4-3	NA	TRBJ2-2	NA	15	CASSQDFSDTGELFF	TGCGCCAGCAGCCAAGATTTCTCGGACACCGGGGAGCTGTTTTTT
TRBV28	TRBD1	TRBJ1-4	NA	16	CASSSPGQGVGEKLFF	TGTGCCAGCAGTTCACCGGGACAGGGTGTGGGTGAAAAACTGTTTTTT
TRBV7-7	NA	TRBJ2-5	NA	13	CASSLVGQETQYF	TGTGCCAGCAGCTTAGTGGGGCAAGAGACCCAGTACTTC
TRBV19	TRBD2	TRBJ2-1	NA	19	CASKGIQLSGSRGDNEQFF	TGTGCCAGTAAGGGTATTCAACTCAGCGGGAGTCGAGGGGACAATGAGCAGTTCTTC
TRBV5-4	NA	TRBJ2-7	NA	14	CASSLGWDTYEQYF	TGTGCCAGCAGCTTGGGATGGGACACCTACGAGCAGTACTTC
TRBV19	NA	TRBJ2-2	NA	16	CASSIVFGTNTGELFF	TGTGCCAGTAGTATAGTCTTCGGGACAAATACCGGGGAGCTGTTTTTT
TRBV4-3	NA	TRBJ1-2	NA	18	CASSQDLGSRATSGGYTF	TGCGCCAGCAGCCAAGATTTAGGTTCTCGGGCTACTTCGGGGGGCTACACCTTC
TRBV19	NA	TRBJ1-2	NA	13	CASSIPGTGTSTF	TGTGCCAGTAGTATACCCGGGACCGGCACTAGCACCTTC
TRBV29-1	NA	TRBJ2-1	NA	14	CSVEGHRALNEQFF	TGCAGCGTTGAAGGTCACAGGGCTCTGAATGAGCAGTTCTTC
TRBV20-1	NA	TRBJ1-5	NA	11	CSFAAWEPQHF	TGCAGTTTCGCCGCGTGGGAGCCCCAGCATTTT
TRBV7-9	NA	TRBJ2-6	NA	18	CASSRGGGPNSGANVLTF	TGTGCCAGCAGCCGCGGCGGCGGACCCAACTCTGGGGCCAACGTCCTGACTTTC
TRBV19	NA	TRBJ2-5	NA	14	CASSMAGNRETQYF	TGTGCCAGTAGTATGGCGGGAAACAGGGAGACCCAGTACTTC
TRBV6-1	TRBD2	TRBJ2-1	NA	16	CASSDYGRRVYNEQFF	TGTGCCAGCAGTGATTACGGGAGGCGTGTCTACAATGAGCAGTTCTTC
TRBV5-1	TRBD1	TRBJ1-1	NA	16	CASSLAPGTAGEEAFF	TGCGCCAGCAGCTTGGCCCCCGGGACAGCGGGGGAAGAAGCTTTCTTT
TRBV7-9	NA	TRBJ2-1	NA	17	CASSFGELRGLGNEQFF	TGTGCCAGCAGCTTTGGGGAGTTAAGGGGCTTAGGGAATGAGCAGTTCTTC
TRBV5-1	NA	TRBJ2-5	NA	13	CASSSHQRETQYF	TGCGCCAGCAGCTCCCACCAGAGGGAGACCCAGTACTTC
TRBV7-9	NA	TRBJ2-2	NA	14	CASSLGQLTGELFF	TGTGCCAGCAGCTTAGGGCAGCTGACCGGGGAGCTGTTTTTT
TRBV10-3	TRBD1	TRBJ2-7	NA	15	CAISVKQGARYEQYF	TGTGCCATCAGTGTTAAGCAGGGGGCGCGGTACGAGCAGTACTTC
TRBV28	TRBD1	TRBJ1-3	NA	14	CASRTGSTGNTIYF	TGTGCCAGCCGGACAGGGAGTACTGGAAACACCATATATTTT
TRBV18	NA	TRBJ1-4	NA	14	CASSPGTRSEKLFF	TGTGCCAGCTCACCAGGGACGAGGTCTGAAAAACTGTTTTTT
TRBV7-8	NA	TRBJ1-1	NA	13	CASSLVFGTEAFF	TGTGCCAGCAGCTTAGTGTTCGGTACTGAAGCTTTCTTT
TRBV7-8	TRBD2	TRBJ2-1	NA	14	CASGLSGTYNEQFF	TGTGCCAGCGGCTTAAGCGGGACCTACAATGAGCAGTTCTTC
TRBV21-1	NA	TRBJ1-1	NA	16	CASSKFSLGHKGEAFF	TGTGCCAGCAGCAAATTTAGTCTGGGACATAAAGGTGAAGCTTTCTTT
TRBV10-3	TRBD2	TRBJ2-7	NA	15	CAISEVGLAASQQYF	TGTGCCATCAGTGAGGTAGGACTAGCGGCTAGCCAGCAGTACTTC
TRBV29-1	NA	TRBJ2-1	NA	12	CSAAFSYNEQFF	TGCAGCGCGGCGTTCTCCTACAATGAGCAGTTCTTC
TRBV7-7	NA	TRBJ2-5	NA	14	CASSPTPGGETQYF	TGTGCCAGCAGCCCAACGCCGGGTGGGGAGACCCAGTACTTC
TRBV15	TRBD1	TRBJ1-1	NA	15	CATSRGGQGDTEAFF	TGTGCCACCAGCAGAGGGGGACAGGGGGACACTGAAGCTTTCTTT
TRBV5-4	NA	TRBJ2-5	NA	14	CASSSSGVLETQYF	TGTGCCAGCAGCTCATCGGGAGTCTTAGAGACCCAGTACTTC
TRBV28	TRBD2	TRBJ2-1	NA	13	CASRTSGGNEQFF	TGTGCCAGCAGAACTAGCGGGGGGAATGAGCAGTTCTTC
TRBV27	NA	TRBJ2-1	NA	15	CASSLSSRSRNEQFF	TGTGCCAGCAGTTTATCCTCGCGTAGTAGGAATGAGCAGTTCTTC
TRBV2	NA	TRBJ2-7	NA	13	CASSMEVTYEQYF	TGTGCCAGCTCTATGGAGGTGACCTACGAGCAGTACTTC
TRBV6-6	NA	TRBJ1-5	NA	16	CASSYPPQNSNQPQHF	TGTGCCAGCAGTTACCCCCCCCAGAATAGCAATCAGCCCCAGCATTTT
TRBV7-9	TRBD1	TRBJ1-2	NA	15	CASSPDRHHRYGYTF	TGTGCCAGCAGCCCGGACAGGCACCACCGCTATGGCTACACCTTC
TRBV15	TRBD1	TRBJ2-7	NA	17	CATSRDYPGQGAYEQYF	TGTGCCACCAGCAGAGATTATCCGGGACAGGGGGCTTACGAGCAGTACTTC
TRBV9	NA	TRBJ2-1	NA	15	CASSLVGLGGNEQFF	TGTGCCAGCAGCCTCGTCGGGCTAGGGGGCAATGAGCAGTTCTTC
TRBV5-4	TRBD2	TRBJ2-5	NA	15	CASSKTSGSRETQYF	TGTGCCAGCAGCAAGACTAGCGGGAGCCGTGAGACCCAGTACTTC
TRBV28	TRBD2	TRBJ2-1	NA	19	CASSLFTVGTSGRDNEQFF	TGTGCCAGCAGTTTATTCACGGTAGGGACTAGCGGGAGGGACAATGAGCAGTTCTTC
TRBV28	TRBD1	TRBJ1-5	NA	12	CASRDRVQPQHF	TGTGCCAGCCGGGACAGGGTTCAGCCCCAGCATTTT
TRBV18	TRBD1	TRBJ1-1	NA	13	CASSKTGATEAFF	TGTGCCAGCTCAAAAACAGGGGCCACTGAAGCTTTCTTT
TRBV6-5	NA	TRBJ2-3	NA	15	CASRPLGVGTDTQYF	TGTGCCAGCAGGCCCTTAGGAGTGGGCACAGATACGCAGTATTTT
TRBV18	NA	TRBJ2-5	NA	17	CASSPARTGAVQETQYF	TGTGCCAGCTCACCAGCCAGAACGGGGGCAGTCCAAGAGACCCAGTACTTC